These 8 T cell receptor beta chains originate from one sample sequenced in a study of CD8 T cells in ankylosing spondylitis (dated by TCRdb to between 2016 and 2019). The library came from 5' RACE. Instrument on record: Illumina HiSeq 2500. TCRdb itself trimmed the public reads at Q25 with fastp, ran MiXCR and retained productive beta chains. Each entry merges the rows of one CDR3 protein and shows their most common DNA and genes. Here the sample has 30,000 to 40,000 distinct CDR3 sequences; 9% to 12% occur a single time. 16% of the sample comes from the top ten. Source material: blood, either unsorted or a sorted T cell fraction (not recorded which). These receptors were collected from a male donor with ankylosing spondylitis or in good health (not recorded which).

This clonotype was counted at least ten times. The chain employs TRBV5-1 and TRBJ2-7; TRBD2 matches 7 bases. The CDR3 sequence is 15 residues long. Germline values: CDR1 SGHRS, CDR2 YFSETQ. J gave up 2 bases and V 4 bases, and 9 bases lay outside the gene matches. DNA of the CDR3: TGCGCCAGCAGCCCTTCGGGCGGGAGCCCCTACGAGCAGTACTTC. Protein: CASSPSGGSPYEQYF.

This clonotype was recorded at least ten times. This chain joins TRBV27 and TRBJ2-1; 14 bases map to TRBD2. Germline V CDR1 and CDR2: MNHEY, SMNVEV (reference sequence). V lost 3 bases, J lost 4 bases, and 2 bases stayed unmatched. The CDR3 sequence is 16 residues long. For the CDR3, the DNA is TGTGCCAGCAGTTTGACTAGCGGGAGGGCTTACAATGAGCAGTTCTTC. Protein sequence: CASSLTSGRAYNEQFF.

The table lists this clonotype with many counts. V and J are TRBV29-1 and TRBJ2-3; unclear D gene. V lost 3 bases and J lost 4, with 8 bases in between. CDR1 is SQVTM, CDR2 ANQGSEA, per germline. The CDR3 is made up of 12 amino acids. CDR3 region: CSVDPGADTQYF. The DNA for the CDR3 is TGCAGCGTTGACCCAGGTGCAGATACGCAGTATTTT.

This clonotype was seen repeatedly, ten times or more. The rearrangement uses TRBV4-1 and TRBJ1-5; D uncertain. The CDR3 is made up of 15 amino acids. Germline CDR1 reads MGHRA; CDR2 reads YSYEKL. The germline V and J ends were trimmed by 2 bases and 1 base, with 9 bases remaining between them. The CDR3 DNA reads as TGCGCCAGCAGCCAATTGTGGATCAGCAATCAGCCCCAGCATTTT. This gives the protein CASSQLWISNQPQHF.

This clonotype showed up many times. V and J are TRBV12-5 and TRBJ2-5; D is undetermined. This CDR3 is 16 amino acids long. Trimming took 0 bases from V and 2 from J, leaving 13 bases between them. Germline loops: CDR1 LGHNT, CDR2 FRNRAP. CDR3 loop: CASGLVTRSVQETQYF. Here the CDR3 DNA reads TGTGCTAGTGGTTTGGTAACGCGGTCAGTTCAAGAGACCCAGTACTTC.

Note on this clonotype: This may be a read error: a much more frequent sequence differs by one nucleotide. The chain has TRBV6-2 or TRBV6-3 and TRBJ2-2, with D uncertain. This CDR3 is 12 amino acids long. Germline V gives CDR1 MNHEY, CDR2 SVGEGT. For the CDR3, the DNA is TGTGCCAGCAACCCGAACCCCGGGGAGCTGTTTTTT. It translates to CASNPNPGELFF.

This clonotype was counted ten times or more. The chain has TRBV19 and TRBJ2-1; D might be TRBD1 (5 bases). Trimming cost V 6 bases and J 10 bases, with 10 bases left between them. Germline V gene lookup returns CDR1 LNHDA and CDR2 SQIVND (reference sequence). The CDR3 consists of 11 residues. DNA for the CDR3: TGTGCCAGTAGCGACAGATTCGAGCAGTTCTTC. Translated: CASSDRFEQFF.

Relative to its sample, this clonotype is medium-sized. This chain links TRBV12-3 or TRBV12-4 with TRBJ1-2, with D possibly being TRBD1 (5 bases). The CDR3 sequence is 12 residues long. Trimming removed 1 base from V and 6 bases from J, with 6 bases in between. The DNA for the CDR3 is TGTGCCAGCAGTTTAGTGGGACATGGCTACACCTTC. Translating gives CASSLVGHGYTF.